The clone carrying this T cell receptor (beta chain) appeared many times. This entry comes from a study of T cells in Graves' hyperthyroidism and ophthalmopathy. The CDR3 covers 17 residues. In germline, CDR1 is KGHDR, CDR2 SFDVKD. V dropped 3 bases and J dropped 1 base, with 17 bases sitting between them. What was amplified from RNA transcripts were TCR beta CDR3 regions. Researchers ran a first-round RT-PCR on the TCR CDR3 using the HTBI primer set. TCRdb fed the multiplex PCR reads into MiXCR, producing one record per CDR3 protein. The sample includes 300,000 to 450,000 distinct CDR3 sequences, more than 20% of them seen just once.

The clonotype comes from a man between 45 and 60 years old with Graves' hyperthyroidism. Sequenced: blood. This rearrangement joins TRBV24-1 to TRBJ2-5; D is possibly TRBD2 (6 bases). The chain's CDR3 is CATSDQIQAGRQETQYF. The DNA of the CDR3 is TGTGCCACCAGTGATCAGATACAAGCGGGTCGCCAAGAGACCCAGTACTTC.